One sample yielded the 25 T cell receptor beta chains listed below, sequenced in a study of T cell responses to AZD1222 COVID-19 vaccine. Here immunoSEQ multiplex PCR was the method, and the copy in TCRdb shows in-frame clones only, minus some. Among 85,000 to 90,000 clones listed, about 89% were seen once. The sample in question was peripheral blood, obtained 28 days after the second AZD1222 dose. The source of these receptors is an adult who received the AZD1222 COVID-19 vaccine.

In this sample, this clone turned up a few times. This rearrangement joins TRBV29-1 to TRBJ2-5; D is uncertain. Germline CDR1 and CDR2: SQVTM and ANQGSEA. V dropped 6 bases and J dropped 5 bases, with 19 bases sitting between them. CDR3 length: 14 amino acids. The CDR3 reads CSVSFSGLGETQYF. The CDR3 coding sequence is TGCAGCGTATCCTTTTCGGGCCTCGGGGAGACCCAGTACTTC.

J is TRBJ1-1 and V is TRBV2; the D gene is possibly TRBD1 (5 bases). The CDR3 extends over 14 amino acids. V was cut by 8 bases and J by 2 bases, with 15 bases left in between. Germline CDR1 is SNHLY and CDR2 is FYNNEI. The CDR3 DNA sequence: TGTGCCAGCTCTAAACCAGGGCAAAACACTGAAGCTTTCTTT. Translating gives CASSKPGQNTEAFF.

The V and J genes are TRBV7-9 and TRBJ2-2, with D perhaps given as TRBD1 or TRBD2 (5 bases each). The CDR3 loop spans 18 amino acids. Trimming cost V 5 bases and J 2 bases, with 21 bases left between them. Germline CDR1 SEHNR, CDR2 FQNEAQ (reference sequence). CDR3 nucleotides: TGTGCCAGCAGCCCCCCCGGGGCAGGAACAACTAACACCGGGGAGCTGTTTTTT. This encodes CASSPPGAGTTNTGELFF.

This chain joins TRBV6-6 and TRBJ1-4; D gene uncertain. Germline assignment: CDR1 MNHNY and CDR2 SVGAGI (reference sequence). The CDR3 contains 13 residues. V lost 6 bases, J lost 8 bases, and 13 bases lay in between. The CDR3 loop is CASRRKVEEKLFF. For the CDR3, the DNA is TGTGCCAGCAGGCGTAAAGTGGAGGAAAAACTGTTTTTT.

The V and J genes are TRBV5-1 and TRBJ1-6; D unclear. Germline loops: CDR1 SGHRS, CDR2 YFSETQ. Between the trimmed V and J ends, which lost 4 bases and 7 bases, there was a span of 9 bases. This CDR3 spans 13 amino acids. For the CDR3, the DNA is TGCGCCAGCAGCCGGGAGGGAAATTCACCCCTCCACTTT. Translating it yields CASSREGNSPLHF.

The chain has TRBV18 and TRBJ2-5, with unresolved D. CDR1 and CDR2 (germline): KGHSH, LQKENI. Deletions cut 2 bases from V and 0 bases from J, with 4 bases between. This CDR3 has 13 amino acids. The CDR3 sequence: CASSPADQETQYF. For the CDR3, the DNA is TGTGCCAGCTCACCAGCGGACCAAGAGACCCAGTACTTC.

The chain joins TRBV25-1 to TRBJ2-1, with D perhaps matching TRBD1 or TRBD2 (5 bases each). Germline CDR1 and CDR2: MGHDK and SYGVNS. Trimming removed 6 bases at V and 15 bases at J, with 21 bases between. The CDR3 sequence is 13 residues long. The CDR3: CASRTDSGGSWFF. CDR3 DNA: TGTGCCAGCAGGACCGACAGTGGGGGATCGTGGTTCTTC.

The CDR3 DNA sequence: TGTGCCAGCAGCCCACGCCGGGGGCCACCCTACAATGAGCAGTTCTTC. This sequence encodes CASSPRRGPPYNEQFF. The chain joins TRBV7-3 to TRBJ2-1; perhaps D is TRBD1 or TRBD2 (6 bases each). CDR1 is SGHTA, CDR2 FQGTGA, per germline. The V end was cut by 5 bases, the J end by 2 bases, with 16 bases between. This CDR3 is 16 amino acids long.

This chain joins TRBV6-5 and TRBJ1-2; D is uncertain. Germline CDR1 reads MNHEY; CDR2 reads SVGAGI. The CDR3 consists of 13 residues. The V end lost 6 bases, the J end lost 0 bases, and 8 bases lay between the germline ends. CDR3 bases: TGTGCCAGCAGAGCCACAGCTAACTATGGCTACACCTTC. It specifies CASRATANYGYTF.

The V and J genes are TRBV5-1 and TRBJ1-1, with 7 bases matching TRBD1. Germline loops: CDR1 SGHRS, CDR2 YFSETQ. CDR3 length: 13 amino acids. J lost 2 bases, V lost 5 bases, and 3 bases had no gene match. Here the CDR3 reads CASSTGVNTEAFF. CDR3 in DNA: TGCGCCAGCAGTACAGGGGTCAACACTGAAGCTTTCTTT.

The rearrangement uses TRBV2 and TRBJ1-2, with D hard to call. The CDR3 consists of 13 residues. The germline V and J ends were trimmed by 6 bases and 8 bases, with 16 bases remaining between them. Germline-derived CDR1 and CDR2 are SNHLY and FYNNEI. The chain's CDR3 is CASRPAGRGGYTF. The CDR3 nucleotides read TGTGCCAGCAGACCCGCGGGCAGAGGGGGCTACACCTTC.

This rearrangement joins TRBV7-7 to TRBJ2-1; the match to TRBD2 covers 10 bases. The CDR3 is 16 amino acids. Germline CDR1 and CDR2: SSHAT and FNYEAQ (reference sequence). V trimming: 5 bases; J trimming: 4 bases; junction bases outside the gene matches: 8. The CDR3 loop is CASSHRSGGGYNEQFF. The CDR3 bases are TGTGCCAGCAGCCATAGAAGCGGGGGGGGTTACAATGAGCAGTTCTTC.

This sequence joins TRBV30 and TRBJ1-1; no definite D call. This CDR3 spans 13 amino acids. The V end lost 2 bases, the J end lost 1 base, and 8 bases lay between the germline ends. Per germline, CDR1 GTSNPN and CDR2 SVGIG (reference sequence). CDR3 DNA sequence: TGTGCCTGGAGTAGATCGAGGAACACTGAAGCTTTCTTT. Encoded protein: CAWSRSRNTEAFF.

The chain carries TRBV6-4 and TRBJ1-1, with 8 bases identical to TRBD1. The ends lost 4 bases at V and 3 bases at J; junction bases unmatched: 10. The CDR3 is 16 residues long. In germline, CDR1 is MRHNA, CDR2 SNTAGT. CDR3 nucleotides: TGTGCCAGCAGTGCTGAGGCAGGGGGCGCCTACACTGAAGCTTTCTTT. Translating gives CASSAEAGGAYTEAFF.

The J gene is TRBJ1-5, the V gene TRBV6-5; D ambiguous. The ends were cut back, 5 bases at V and 6 bases at J, with 8 bases in the middle. Germline V gene sequence: CDR1 MNHEY, CDR2 SVGAGI. CDR3 length: 12 amino acids. The CDR3 nucleotides are TGTGCCAGCAGTCAATTAACTCAGCCCCAGCATTTT. Encoded protein: CASSQLTQPQHF.

A single count supports this clone. V gene TRBV19 combines with J gene TRBJ2-5; TRBD2 aligns across 16 bases. After removal of 9 bases from V and 5 bases from J, the junction contained 6 bases not matched to a gene. Looked up from germline, CDR1 is LNHDA and CDR2 is SQIVND (reference sequence). This CDR3 has 15 residues. The CDR3 DNA follows: TGTGCCAGCGGGACTAGCGGGGGGGCTAGGGAGACCCAGTACTTC. Translating gives CASGTSGGARETQYF.

This clone occurred once. V is TRBV19 and J is TRBJ1-2; D remains ambiguous. The CDR3 contains 14 residues. The germline V gene has CDR1 LNHDA and CDR2 SQIVND (reference sequence). V was pared by 6 bases and J by 1 base, with 12 bases between. CDR3 nucleotides: TGTGCCAGTAGACCAGACGTAGGTAACTATGGCTACACCTTC. The encoded protein is CASRPDVGNYGYTF.

V and J are TRBV5-4 and TRBJ2-1; 8 bases match TRBD1. Germline trimming cut 4 bases from V and 4 bases from J; bases unmatched to any gene: 4. This CDR3 has 14 residues. Germline V gives CDR1 SGHNT, CDR2 YYREEE (reference sequence). The chain's CDR3 is CASSPRDRYNEQFF. The CDR3 DNA is TGTGCCAGCAGCCCCCGGGACAGGTACAATGAGCAGTTCTTC.

The J gene is TRBJ2-5, the V gene TRBV18, with D uncertain. The CDR3 has 12 residues. Germline CDR1 KGHSH, CDR2 LQKENI. Trimming stripped 2 bases from V and 3 bases from J, with 4 bases between. Here the CDR3 DNA reads TGTGCCAGCTCACCAGGGGAAGAGACCCAGTACTTC. This translates into CASSPGEETQYF. Full variable domain (rest looked up from reference TRBV18 and TRBJ2-5): NAGVMQNPRHLVRRRGQEARLRCSPMKGHSHVYWYRQLPEEGLKFMVYLQKENIIDESGMPKERFSAEFPKEGPSILRIQQVVRGDSAAYFCASSPGEETQYFGPGTRLLVL.

The V gene is TRBV29-1, the J gene TRBJ1-1; TRBD1 aligns across 7 bases. V was clipped by 5 bases and J by 7 bases; unmatched bases: 4. This CDR3 comprises 11 residues. CDR1 is SQVTM and CDR2 is ANQGSEA in the germline V gene. CDR3 in DNA: TGCAGCGTTTCGAGGACAGGTGAAGCTTTCTTT. Its translation: CSVSRTGEAFF.

The J gene is TRBJ1-6, the V gene TRBV2, with 9 bases that match TRBD1. This CDR3 contains 15 residues. Germline assignment: CDR1 SNHLY and CDR2 FYNNEI. J was trimmed by 7 bases and V by 8 bases; bases with no gene match: 9. CDR3 amino acids: CASRSSGTGNSPLHF. In DNA, the CDR3 is TGTGCCAGCCGGAGCTCCGGGACAGGGAATTCACCCCTCCACTTT. The whole variable domain, remainder taken from reference TRBV2 and TRBJ1-6, is EPEVTQTPSHQVTQMGQEVILRCVPISNHLYFYWYRQILGQKVEFLVSFYNNEISEKSEIFDDQFSVERPDGSNFTLKIRSTKLEDSAMYFCASRSSGTGNSPLHFGNGTRLTVT.

The rearrangement joins TRBV5-6 to TRBJ2-1, with D possibly being TRBD2 (7 bases). This CDR3 region has 16 residues. V was clipped by 1 base and J by 4 bases, with 15 bases between them. CDR1 is SGHDT and CDR2 is YYEEEE in the germline V gene. The CDR3 DNA is TGTGCCAGCAGCTTGAGGTTGGGGGGGCGTTACAATGAGCAGTTCTTC. It is translated as CASSLRLGGRYNEQFF.

The chain links TRBV3-1 (or the pseudogene TRBV3-2) to TRBJ2-2; no clear D. The germline CDR1 and CDR2 sequences are LGHDT and YNNKEL (reference sequence). The CDR3 spans 16 residues. V lost 0 bases to trimming and J lost 2 bases, with 10 bases between them. CDR3 amino acids: CASSQDVTRNTGELFF. The CDR3 coding sequence is TGTGCCAGCAGCCAAGATGTGACACGCAACACCGGGGAGCTGTTTTTT.

This clone appeared a few times. The chain uses TRBV5-4 and TRBJ1-1, with 8 bases lining up with TRBD1. CDR3 length: 13 residues. Trimming removed 2 bases from V and 11 bases from J; junction bases left unmatched: 8. Germline CDR1 and CDR2: SGHNT and YYREEE (reference sequence). The CDR3 here is CASSFQGARVAFF. The CDR3 region has the DNA TGTGCCAGCAGCTTCCAGGGGGCGCGGGTGGCTTTCTTT.

The rearrangement uses TRBV3-1 (or the pseudogene TRBV3-2) and TRBJ2-1; TRBD2 matches 9 bases. The CDR3 sequence is 16 residues long. Germline V gene sequence: CDR1 LGHDT, CDR2 YNNKEL (reference sequence). V was clipped by 4 bases and J by 0 bases; unmatched bases: 4. CDR3 sequence reads: CASSRLAGPSYNEQFF. CDR3 in DNA: TGTGCCAGCAGCCGCCTAGCGGGGCCCTCCTACAATGAGCAGTTCTTC.